Following are 7 T cell receptor beta chains from one sample sequenced in a study of CD8+ T cells in alopecia areata. Sequencing templates came from extracted RNA that was reverse transcribed into cDNA. Here immunoSEQ multiplex PCR was the method, and the copy in TCRdb shows in-frame clones only, minus some. This sample yields about 150,000 clones, of which around 47% are seen a single time; about 6.8% belongs to the top ten. The sample consisted of CD4+ T cells sorted from blood. The source of these receptors is a human donor with alopecia areata.

V gene TRBV28 combines with J gene TRBJ2-1; TRBD2 agrees at 11 bases. V shed 5 bases, J shed 2 bases, and the junction held 8 bases outside the gene matches. Germline CDR1 reads MDHEN; CDR2 reads SYDVKM. The CDR3 consists of 17 residues. The CDR3, as DNA: TGTGCCAGCAGTCAGCCCGTAGCGGGAGGGACCTACAATGAGCAGTTCTTC. Protein sequence: CASSQPVAGGTYNEQFF.

V and J are TRBV7-3 and TRBJ2-2; D is undetermined. Per the germline V gene, CDR1 is SGHTA and CDR2 is FQGTGA. This CDR3 is 12 amino acids long. V lost 5 bases, J lost 7 bases, and 8 bases lay in between. The CDR3 protein is CASSRGDGELFF. The CDR3 nucleotides read TGTGCCAGCAGCCGAGGAGACGGGGAGCTGTTTTTT.

This clone has more than one count but fewer than ten. V usage is TRBV4-1 and J usage is TRBJ2-5; a possible D gene is TRBD1 (6 bases). The CDR3 extends over 16 amino acids. The germline V gene encodes CDR1 MGHRA and CDR2 YSYEKL. V lost 2 bases and J 0 bases, leaving 13 bases between the germline ends. The DNA for the CDR3 is TGCGCCAGCAGCCAACCTCTAGGGACAAACCAAGAGACCCAGTACTTC. Translation: CASSQPLGTNQETQYF.

The gene calls are TRBV29-1 and TRBJ2-1; 7 nucleotides line up with TRBD2. CDR1 and CDR2 from the germline V gene are SQVTM and ANQGSEA. The CDR3 is made up of 15 amino acids. V shed 6 bases and J 6 bases; nucleotides not matched to a gene: 14. CDR3 DNA: TGCAGCGTGACGGGAGGTAGCGGGTTCGTCAATGAGCAGTTCTTC. This translates into CSVTGGSGFVNEQFF.

This chain connects TRBV30 to TRBJ1-1; D is unresolved. Germline values: CDR1 GTSNPN, CDR2 SVGIG (reference sequence). This CDR3 has 13 amino acids. Trimming removed 1 base at V and 0 bases at J, with 6 bases between. The CDR3 coding sequence is TGTGCCTGGAGTGGACACCTGAACACTGAAGCTTTCTTT. Protein sequence: CAWSGHLNTEAFF.

The chain combines TRBV29-1 with TRBJ1-2; D gene uncertain. The CDR3 covers 14 residues. The germline V gene has CDR1 SQVTM and CDR2 ANQGSEA. Trimming took 1 base from V and 0 from J, leaving 9 bases between them. The CDR3 nucleotides read TGCAGCGTTGAAGTCGGGGAACCTAACTATGGCTACACCTTC. The encoded protein is CSVEVGEPNYGYTF.

The chain links TRBV27 to TRBJ2-1, with 14 bases lining up with TRBD2. V was clipped by 5 bases and J by 9 bases; unmatched bases: 9. CDR3 length: 16 amino acids. The germline CDR1 and CDR2 sequences are MNHEY and SMNVEV (reference sequence). CDR3 amino acids: CASSTRPGLAGAEQFF. The CDR3 DNA follows: TGTGCCAGCAGTACCAGGCCGGGACTAGCGGGAGCTGAGCAGTTCTTC.